A single sample is the source of the 10 T cell receptor beta chains below, sequenced in a study of cytomegalovirus exposure and HLA in healthy donors. 60 Vbeta and 13 Jbeta primers were used in PCR. Assay: immunoSEQ multiplex PCR; the TCRdb copy retains only in-frame clones and omits some. The sample totals over 100,000 clones. The sequencing input was PBMCs. All receptors derive from a man aged 25 to 40 in good health and CMV-seronegative.

This chain uses TRBV5-1 with TRBJ2-2; possibly TRBD1 for D (5 bases). The CDR3 extends over 14 amino acids. Looked up from germline, CDR1 is SGHRS and CDR2 is YFSETQ. V shed 4 bases and J shed 5 bases, with 12 bases lying between them. The CDR3 sequence is CASSPSSGTGELFF. The CDR3 DNA is TGCGCCAGCAGCCCGTCCTCAGGGACCGGGGAGCTGTTTTTT.

The chain couples TRBV18 to TRBJ2-7; TRBD1 matches at 7 bases. The CDR3 is 14 amino acids. Germline V gives CDR1 KGHSH, CDR2 LQKENI. V shed 2 bases and J 0 bases; nucleotides not matched to a gene: 1. This chain's CDR3 is CASSPGTDSYEQYF. The DNA for the CDR3 is TGTGCCAGCTCACCAGGGACAGACTCCTACGAGCAGTACTTC.

The gene calls are TRBV5-1 and TRBJ2-7; tentative D call: TRBD1 (6 bases). With 2 bases removed from V and 5 bases from J, the gap between germline ends came to 8 bases. This CDR3 has 12 amino acids. Looked up from germline, CDR1 is SGHRS and CDR2 is YFSETQ. Here the CDR3 DNA reads TGCGCCAGCAGCTTACAGGGCGACGAGCAGTACTTC. This codes for CASSLQGDEQYF.

This chain joins TRBV7-9 and TRBJ2-1, with 8 bases fitting TRBD2. The junction had 17 bases not matched to a gene; V was cut back by 8 bases and J by 5 bases. Germline assignment: CDR1 SEHNR and CDR2 FQNEAQ (reference sequence). This CDR3 contains 17 residues. CDR3 residues: CASFRDAGGSGDNEQFF. The CDR3 DNA is TGTGCCAGCTTTAGGGACGCGGGGGGCTCTGGGGACAATGAGCAGTTCTTC.

The chain carries TRBV7-9 and TRBJ1-1, with D unresolved. V shed 1 base and J shed 0 bases, with 6 bases lying between them. CDR3 length equals 14 residues. CDR1 SEHNR and CDR2 FQNEAQ come from the germline V gene (reference sequence). In DNA form, the CDR3 reads TGTGCCAGCAGCTTAGGGCAGGTGAACACTGAAGCTTTCTTT. It is translated as CASSLGQVNTEAFF.

V gene TRBV14 combines with J gene TRBJ1-3, with no clear D. This CDR3 has 16 amino acids. V was clipped by 2 bases and J by 4 bases, with 15 bases between them. The V gene's germline CDR1 is SGHDN and CDR2 FVKESK. CDR3 in amino acids: CASSQTAEGVGNTIYF. The DNA of the CDR3 is TGTGCCAGCAGCCAAACTGCGGAGGGAGTCGGAAACACCATATATTTT.

This chain connects TRBV10-3 to TRBJ1-2, with TRBD1 matching 9 bases. CDR3 length: 15 residues. J lost 4 bases, V lost 3 bases, and 6 bases had no gene match. Germline values: CDR1 ENHRY, CDR2 SYGVKD. This CDR3 reads CAISDPGTGPYGYTF. For the CDR3, the DNA is TGTGCCATCAGTGACCCCGGGACAGGGCCCTATGGCTACACCTTC.

The V gene is TRBV7-9, the J gene TRBJ1-6, with a weak D call TRBD1 (5 bases). The CDR3 covers 15 residues. Germline V CDR1 and CDR2: SEHNR, FQNEAQ (reference sequence). The V and J ends lost 0 bases and 7 bases respectively, with 10 bases between them. The CDR3 region is CASSLAAGLNSPLHF. CDR3 in DNA: TGTGCCAGCAGCTTAGCGGCAGGGTTGAATTCACCCCTCCACTTT.

The genes are TRBV5-1 and TRBJ1-1, with 7 nucleotides matching TRBD1. Germline-derived CDR1 and CDR2 are SGHRS and YFSETQ. V trimming: 0 bases; J trimming: 8 bases; junction bases outside the gene matches: 1. This CDR3 region has 12 residues. The DNA of the CDR3 is TGCGCCAGCAGCTTGGACAGGGGAGAAGCTTTCTTT. Translating gives CASSLDRGEAFF.

The rearrangement uses TRBV9 and TRBJ2-2; 8 positions agree with TRBD1. After removal of 3 bases from V and 3 bases from J, the junction contained 4 bases not matched to a gene. Looked up from germline, CDR1 is SGDLS and CDR2 is YYNGEE. CDR3 length: 15 residues. The DNA of the CDR3 is TGTGCCAGCAGCGCGGACAGGGTATACACCGGGGAGCTGTTTTTT. Translated: CASSADRVYTGELFF.